The clone carrying this T cell receptor (beta chain) was counted a few times. V shed 3 bases and J shed 5 bases, with 8 bases lying between them. CDR3 length equals 13 residues. TCRdb reprocessed the reads via MiXCR and lists one record per CDR3 protein. The sample lists 200,000 to 250,000 distinct CDR3 sequences; roughly 20% were seen once. This specimen belongs to a study of T cell repertoires in cytomegalovirus infection. V gene TRBV12-3 or TRBV12-4 combines with J gene TRBJ2-1; D remains unclear. The clonotype originates from a human donor in good health (CMV status not recorded). Some clones in this sample may be carry-over from other donors' samples. Source material: CD8+ T cells from PBMCs. The CDR3 spells CASSLSSNNEQFF. The DNA for the CDR3 is TGTGCCAGCAGTTTGTCTTCTAACAATGAGCAGTTCTTC.